What follows are 10 T cell receptor beta chains derived from one specimen sequenced in a study of T cell clones after liver transplantation. Repertoires were generated with immunoSEQ multiplex PCR, while TCRdb's copy carries only in-frame clones and drops some. This table holds roughly 120,000 clones, approximately 90% found once. The specimen was CD4+ T cells from blood, collected 12 months after liver transplant. The receptors come from a human patient who received a liver transplant. Some T cells may be transferred from the graft donor.

In this sample, this clone turned up once. V gene TRBV28 combines with J gene TRBJ1-2, with D perhaps matching TRBD1 (6 bases). The V gene lost 5 bases and the J gene lost 7 bases, with 17 bases spanning the gap. This CDR3 comprises 14 residues. Germline CDR1 reads MDHEN; CDR2 reads SYDVKM. The CDR3 DNA sequence: TGTGCCAGCAGTACCCCGATGGGGGCCTCTGGCTACACCTTC. It specifies CASSTPMGASGYTF.

V usage is TRBV7-6 and J usage is TRBJ2-5; 7 nucleotides align to TRBD2. Germline CDR1 is SGHVS and CDR2 is FNYEAQ. Trimming removed 7 bases from V and 3 bases from J; junction bases left unmatched: 8. CDR3 length equals 14 residues. The CDR3 reads CASTQLGGKETQYF. CDR3 bases: TGTGCCAGCACCCAATTGGGAGGGAAAGAGACCCAGTACTTC.

This chain uses TRBV7-3 with TRBJ2-7; D may match TRBD1 or TRBD2 (6 bases each). This CDR3 is 14 amino acids long. Between the trimmed V and J ends, which lost 1 base and 5 bases, there was a span of 12 bases. CDR1 is SGHTA and CDR2 is FQGTGA in the germline V gene. This chain's CDR3 is CASSLMGGWDEQYF. In nucleotides, the CDR3 is TGTGCCAGCAGCTTAATGGGGGGCTGGGACGAGCAGTACTTC. Full variable domain (remainder filled in from reference TRBV7-3 and TRBJ2-7): GAGVSQTPSNKVTEKGKYVELRCDPISGHTALYWYRQSLGQGPEFLIYFQGTGAADDSGLPNDRFFAVRPEGSVSTLKIQRTERGDSAVYLCASSLMGGWDEQYFGPGTRLTVT.

In its sample, this clone was seen a few times. The chain carries TRBV19 and TRBJ1-2; D is unresolved. CDR3 length equals 14 residues. Germline CDR1 and CDR2: LNHDA and SQIVND (reference sequence). V was pared by 6 bases and J by 6 bases, with 17 bases between. The CDR3 region is CASSPGYLLDGYTF. The DNA of the CDR3 is TGTGCCAGTAGCCCCGGATATCTCCTCGATGGCTACACCTTC.

V is TRBV6-1 and J is TRBJ2-7; TRBD1 agrees at 7 bases. V shed 6 bases, J shed 0 bases, and the junction held 8 bases outside the gene matches. Germline V gene lookup returns CDR1 MNHNS and CDR2 SASEGT. The CDR3 covers 15 residues. The CDR3 is CASRQNRDSSYEQYF. CDR3 coding DNA: TGTGCCAGCAGGCAAAACCGGGACAGCTCCTACGAGCAGTACTTC.

The chain is built from TRBV6-5 and TRBJ2-7, with a weak D call TRBD1 (5 bases). The CDR3 runs to 16 residues. Germline CDR1 reads MNHEY; CDR2 reads SVGAGI. Trimming removed 1 base at V and 4 bases at J, with 17 bases between. The CDR3 spells CASSYLGATLAYEQYF. DNA of the CDR3: TGTGCCAGCAGTTACTTAGGGGCTACACTGGCATACGAGCAGTACTTC.

J is TRBJ2-6 and V is TRBV6-5, with D unresolved. Trimming removed 4 bases at V and 0 bases at J, with 7 bases between. This CDR3 region has 15 residues. The germline V gene has CDR1 MNHEY and CDR2 SVGAGI. CDR3 bases: TGTGCCAGCAGTTTACAACTCTCTGGGGCCAACGTCCTGACTTTC. Protein: CASSLQLSGANVLTF.

The chain links TRBV30 to TRBJ1-2; D is uncertain. From germline, CDR1 is GTSNPN and CDR2 SVGIG (reference sequence). The ends were cut back, 0 bases at V and 10 bases at J, with 15 bases in the middle. The CDR3 is made up of 13 amino acids. The CDR3 here is CAWSVLSRLDYTF. DNA for the CDR3: TGTGCCTGGAGTGTACTGTCCAGGTTGGACTACACCTTC.

This clone was detected only once. The chain employs TRBV19 and TRBJ2-2, with D possibly being TRBD1 or TRBD2 (5 bases each). This CDR3 spans 15 amino acids. Germline CDR1 and CDR2: LNHDA and SQIVND (reference sequence). V was clipped by 5 bases and J by 4 bases, with 14 bases between them. CDR3 sequence (DNA): TGTGCCAGTAGTCCGAGGGGAGCGAGCACCGGGGAGCTGTTTTTT. Translated, it gives CASSPRGASTGELFF.

The chain is built from TRBV7-8 and TRBJ2-7, with a possible D match to TRBD1 (5 bases). Germline CDR1 and CDR2: SGHVS and FQNEAQ. V lost 5 bases, J lost 2 bases, and 13 bases lay in between. The CDR3 spans 14 residues. CDR3 DNA sequence: TGTGCCAGCAGCCTAGGACACCGAGCCTACGAGCAGTACTTC. Residues: CASSLGHRAYEQYF.